This TCR beta chain was sequenced in a study of graft-versus-host responses after intestinal transplantation. Across the whole study: All recipients were given anti-thymocyte globulin induction, and tacrolimus and steroids were then administered for three to four years.

Notes on the study in general: Subjects displaying graft-donor T cell macrochimerism possessed elevated graft-versus-host to host-versus-graft clonal ratios inside allografts. Association was observed between peak circulating GvH clone levels and early post-transplant HvG declines. Detected in recipient marrow were GvH clones, some of which were first observed in ileum or blood.

Libraries were prepared by immunoSEQ multiplex PCR; TCRdb keeps only in-frame clonotypes and omits some of them. The sample records 93,000 or so clones, over 85% being singletons. Trimming shortened V by 5 bases and J by 7 bases, and 9 bases separated the two germline ends. Per the germline V gene, CDR1 is SEHNR and CDR2 is FQNEAQ (reference sequence). The CDR3 spans 11 residues. As regards this clone: As yet, its antigen is unknown.

The clonotype comes from a human donor who received an intestinal transplant. The chain joins TRBV7-9 to TRBJ2-7; D is uncertain. The specimen was unstimulated CD8+ T cells sorted from spleen or lymph node cells, collected before intestinal transplant. CDR3 region: CASSTTREQYF. In DNA, the CDR3 is TGTGCCAGCAGCACTACACGTGAGCAGTACTTC.